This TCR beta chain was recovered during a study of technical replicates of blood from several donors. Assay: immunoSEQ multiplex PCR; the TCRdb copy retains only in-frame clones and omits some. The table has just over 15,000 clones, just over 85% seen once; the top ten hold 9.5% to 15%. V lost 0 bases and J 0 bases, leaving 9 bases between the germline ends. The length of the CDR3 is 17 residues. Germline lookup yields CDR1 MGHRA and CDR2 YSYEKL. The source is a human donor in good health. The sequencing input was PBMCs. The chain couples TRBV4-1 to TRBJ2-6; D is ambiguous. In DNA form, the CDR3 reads TGCGCCAGCAGCCAAGACAGATCATTCTCTGGGGCCAACGTCCTGACTTTC. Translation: CASSQDRSFSGANVLTF.